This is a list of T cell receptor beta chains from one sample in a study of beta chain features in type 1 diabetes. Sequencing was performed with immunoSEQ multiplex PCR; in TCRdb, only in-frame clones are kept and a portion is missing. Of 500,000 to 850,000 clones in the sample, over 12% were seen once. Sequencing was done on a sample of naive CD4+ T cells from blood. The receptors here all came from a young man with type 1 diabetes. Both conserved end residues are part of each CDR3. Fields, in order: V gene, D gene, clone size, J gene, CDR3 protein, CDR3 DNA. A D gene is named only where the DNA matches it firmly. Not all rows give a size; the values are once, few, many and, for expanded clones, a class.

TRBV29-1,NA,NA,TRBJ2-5,CSVGGGIETQYF,TGCAGCGTTGGTGGCGGGATAGAGACCCAGTACTTC
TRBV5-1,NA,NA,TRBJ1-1,CASSLVRVGTEAFF,TGCGCCAGCAGCTTGGTTCGGGTTGGGACTGAAGCTTTCTTT
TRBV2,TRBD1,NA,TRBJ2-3,CASSYTTGPDTQYF,TGTGCCAGCAGTTATACGACAGGGCCAGATACGCAGTATTTT
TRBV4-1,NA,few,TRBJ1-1,CASSPTDFGFMNTEAFF,TGCGCCAGCAGCCCAACCGACTTTGGATTCATGAACACTGAAGCTTTCTTT
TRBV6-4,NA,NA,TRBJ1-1,CASSERQPMNTEAFF,TGTGCCAGCAGTGAAAGACAACCCATGAACACTGAAGCTTTCTTT
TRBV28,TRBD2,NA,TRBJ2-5,CASSLGLAAGQETQYF,TGTGCCAGCAGTTTGGGACTAGCAGCTGGACAAGAGACCCAGTACTTC
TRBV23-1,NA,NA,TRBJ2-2,CASRPGPGDTGELFF,TGCGCCAGCAGGCCGGGCCCGGGAGACACCGGGGAGCTGTTTTTT
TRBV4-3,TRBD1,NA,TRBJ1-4,CASSRRTGYEKLFF,TGCGCCAGCAGCCGTCGGACAGGGTACGAAAAACTGTTTTTT
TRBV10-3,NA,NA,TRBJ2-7,CAIKVKLDTNYEQYF,TGTGCCATCAAGGTAAAGCTGGACACGAACTACGAGCAGTACTTC
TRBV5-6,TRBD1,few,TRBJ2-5,CASSRGTGVSQYF,TGTGCCAGCAGCCGCGGGACAGGGGTGAGCCAGTACTTC
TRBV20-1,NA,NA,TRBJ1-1,CSAGLTEAFF,TGCAGTGCCGGGTTGACTGAAGCTTTCTTT
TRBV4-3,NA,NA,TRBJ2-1,CASSQDQWRGSNEQFF,TGCGCCAGCAGCCAAGATCAGTGGAGGGGTAGCAATGAGCAGTTCTTC
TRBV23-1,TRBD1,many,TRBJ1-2,CASSQQTGVIYYGYTF,TGCGCCAGCAGTCAACAGACAGGGGTAATCTACTATGGCTACACCTTC
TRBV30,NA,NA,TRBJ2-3,CAWSVRSTDTQYF,TGTGCCTGGAGTGTTCGGAGCACAGATACGCAGTATTTT
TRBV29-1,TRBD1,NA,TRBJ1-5,CSVAGQGSDQPQHF,TGCAGCGTTGCGGGACAGGGCTCTGATCAGCCCCAGCATTTT
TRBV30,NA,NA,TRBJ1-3,CAWRFGTGVGTIYF,TGTGCCTGGAGATTTGGGACCGGGGTAGGGACCATATATTTT
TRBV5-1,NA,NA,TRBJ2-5,CASSSPGRYQETQYF,TGCGCCAGCAGCTCCCCGGGACGGTACCAAGAGACCCAGTACTTC
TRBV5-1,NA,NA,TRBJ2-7,CASSTDRGYEQYF,TGCGCCAGCTCAACCGATAGAGGCTACGAGCAGTACTTC
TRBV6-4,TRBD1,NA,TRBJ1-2,CASSEFTGGNYGYTF,TGTGCCAGCAGTGAGTTTACAGGGGGAAACTATGGCTACACCTTC
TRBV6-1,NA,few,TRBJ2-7,CASSASTEQYF,TGTGCCAGCAGTGCTTCTACGGAGCAGTACTTC
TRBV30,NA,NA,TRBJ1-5,CAWRQSNQPQHF,TGTGCCTGGAGACAGAGTAATCAGCCCCAGCATTTT
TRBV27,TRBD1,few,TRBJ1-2,CASSLSIAGGAGGYTF,TGTGCCAGCAGTTTATCGATAGCAGGGGGCGCCGGTGGCTACACCTTC
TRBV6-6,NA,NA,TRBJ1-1,CAIRGGPEGRNTEAFF,TGTGCCATTCGAGGGGGGCCCGAGGGCAGGAACACTGAAGCTTTCTTT
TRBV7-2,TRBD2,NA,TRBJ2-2,CASSLVTSGLTGELFF,TGTGCCAGCAGCTTAGTTACTAGCGGTCTCACCGGGGAGCTGTTTTTT
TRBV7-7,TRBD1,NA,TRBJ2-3,CASSTDRAAGTQYF,TGTGCTAGCAGCACAGACAGGGCCGCCGGTACGCAGTATTTT
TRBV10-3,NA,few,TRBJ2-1,CAISESGYNEQFF,TGTGCCATCAGTGAGTCGGGCTACAATGAGCAGTTCTTC
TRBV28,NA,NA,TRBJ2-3,CASSSGPDTQYF,TGTGCCAGCAGTTCGGGGCCAGATACGCAGTATTTT
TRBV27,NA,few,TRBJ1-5,CASSRLGSNQPQHF,TGTGCCAGCAGCCGTCTGGGTAGCAATCAGCCCCAGCATTTT
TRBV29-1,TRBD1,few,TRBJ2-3,CSVEGTGADTQYF,TGCAGCGTTGAGGGGACAGGGGCAGATACGCAGTATTTT
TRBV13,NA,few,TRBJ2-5,CASSVYRGGAETQYF,TGTGCCAGCAGCGTCTACAGGGGGGGAGCAGAGACCCAGTACTTC
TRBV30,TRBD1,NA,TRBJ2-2,CAWTPGEGAITGELFF,TGTGCCTGGACCCCCGGCGAGGGGGCAATCACCGGGGAGCTGTTTTTT
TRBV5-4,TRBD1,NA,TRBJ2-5,CASSPYRGQETQYF,TGTGCCAGCAGCCCTTACAGGGGCCAAGAGACCCAGTACTTC
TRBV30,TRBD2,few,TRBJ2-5,CAWSRLAAETQYF,TGTGCCTGGAGCCGACTAGCAGCTGAGACCCAGTACTTC
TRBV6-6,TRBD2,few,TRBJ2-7,CASSYPSGAYF,TGTGCCAGCAGTTACCCTAGCGGGGCTTACTTC
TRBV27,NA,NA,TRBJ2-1,CASTLYSGSYNEQFF,TGTGCCAGCACCCTCTATTCGGGCTCCTACAATGAGCAGTTCTTC
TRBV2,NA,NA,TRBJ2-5,CASSRKTQETQYF,TGTGCCAGCTCACGGAAGACCCAAGAGACCCAGTACTTC
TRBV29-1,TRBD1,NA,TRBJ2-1,CSVDGDRGTSEQFF,TGCAGCGTTGATGGGGACAGGGGAACAAGCGAGCAGTTCTTC
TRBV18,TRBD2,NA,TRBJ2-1,CASSPRVAGLDEQFF,TGTGCCAGCTCACCCCGGGTAGCGGGATTAGATGAGCAGTTCTTC
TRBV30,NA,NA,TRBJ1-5,CAWSRQVNQPQHF,TGTGCCTGGAGTAGGCAGGTCAATCAGCCCCAGCATTTT